This entry concerns a single TCR beta chain. The CDR3 is made up of 15 amino acids. The V end lost 2 bases, the J end lost 4 bases, and 12 bases lay between the germline ends. The germline CDR1 and CDR2 sequences are MNHNS and SASEGT. The repertoire was sequenced with immunoSEQ multiplex PCR; TCRdb's copy has only in-frame clones and lacks some. The table lists roughly 63,000 clones, roughly 89% of them singletons. This specimen belongs to a study of control samples from healthy donors and cancer patients. The source of this sequence is a man in his sixties with colorectal cancer. The chain employs TRBV6-1 and TRBJ1-3; possibly TRBD1 for D (5 bases). The sequenced sample was PBMCs. The CDR3 reads CASSERGDLGNTIYF. The CDR3 coding sequence is TGTGCCAGCAGTGAACGAGGGGACCTAGGAAACACCATATATTTT.